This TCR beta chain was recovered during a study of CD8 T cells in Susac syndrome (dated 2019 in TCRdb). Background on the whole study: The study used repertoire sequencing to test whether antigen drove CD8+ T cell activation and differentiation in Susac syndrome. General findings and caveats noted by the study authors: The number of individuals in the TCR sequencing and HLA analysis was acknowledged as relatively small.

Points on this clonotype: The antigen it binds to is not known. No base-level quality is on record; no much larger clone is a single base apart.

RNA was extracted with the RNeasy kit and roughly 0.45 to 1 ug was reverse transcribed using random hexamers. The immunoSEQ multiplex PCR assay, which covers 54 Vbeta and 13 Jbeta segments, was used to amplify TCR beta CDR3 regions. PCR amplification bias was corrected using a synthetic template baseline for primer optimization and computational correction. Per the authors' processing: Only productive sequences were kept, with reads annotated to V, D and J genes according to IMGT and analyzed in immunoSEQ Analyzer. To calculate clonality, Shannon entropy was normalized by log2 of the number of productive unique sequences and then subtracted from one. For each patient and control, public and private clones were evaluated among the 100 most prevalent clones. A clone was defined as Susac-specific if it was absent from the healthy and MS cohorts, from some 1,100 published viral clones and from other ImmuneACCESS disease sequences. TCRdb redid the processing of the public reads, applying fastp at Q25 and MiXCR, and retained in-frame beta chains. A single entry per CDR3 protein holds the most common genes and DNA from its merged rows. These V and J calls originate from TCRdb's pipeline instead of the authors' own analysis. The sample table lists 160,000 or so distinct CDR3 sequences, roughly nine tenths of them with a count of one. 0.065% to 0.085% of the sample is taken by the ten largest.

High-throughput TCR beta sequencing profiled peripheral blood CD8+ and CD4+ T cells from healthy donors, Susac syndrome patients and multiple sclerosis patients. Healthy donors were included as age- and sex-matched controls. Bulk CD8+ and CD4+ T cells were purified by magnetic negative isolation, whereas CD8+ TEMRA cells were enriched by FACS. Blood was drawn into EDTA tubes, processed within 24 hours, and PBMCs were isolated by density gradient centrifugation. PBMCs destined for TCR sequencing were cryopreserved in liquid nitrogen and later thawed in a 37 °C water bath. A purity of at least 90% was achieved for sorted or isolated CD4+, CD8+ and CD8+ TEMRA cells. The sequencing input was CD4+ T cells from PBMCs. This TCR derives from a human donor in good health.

The CDR3 protein: CASSKKGATNYGYTF. At the DNA level, the sequence is TGTGCCAGCAGCAAGAAGGGGGCAACTAACTATGGCTACACCTTC. The chain couples TRBV21-1 to TRBJ1-2; the DNA was not compared with TRBD1, the D call given in the table. TRBV21-1 corresponds to a pseudogene. The CDR3 measures 15 amino acids from cysteine to phenylalanine. CDR3 DNA is the only sequence kept; it has 45 bases, read in frame from the first base.